This passage covers 31 T cell receptor beta chains from one sample sequenced in a study of cytomegalovirus exposure and HLA in healthy donors. Primers included in the PCR were 60 Vbeta and 13 Jbeta primers. Clones were read by immunoSEQ multiplex PCR, and TCRdb kept only the in-frame ones, dropping some. In total, the table holds 40,000 to 45,000 clones. Material: PBMCs. All receptors derive from a woman aged 25 to 39 in good health and CMV-seronegative.

The chain links TRBV28 to TRBJ2-1, with D tentatively TRBD2 (5 bases). The CDR3 length is 12 residues. Between the trimmed V and J ends, which lost 6 bases and 9 bases, there was a span of 12 bases. Germline V gives CDR1 MDHEN, CDR2 SYDVKM. The CDR3 loop reads CASREAPGEQFF. Here the CDR3 DNA reads TGTGCCAGCAGGGAGGCTCCCGGTGAGCAGTTCTTC.

J is TRBJ2-7 and V is TRBV30; 13 positions agree with TRBD2. Looked up from germline, CDR1 is GTSNPN and CDR2 is SVGIG (reference sequence). This CDR3 has 15 amino acids. V shed 3 bases and J 4 bases; nucleotides not matched to a gene: 6. In nucleotides, the CDR3 is TGTGCCTGGAGCCCCGGACTAGCGGGAGTATACGAGCAGTACTTC. It translates to CAWSPGLAGVYEQYF.

The chain links TRBV18 to TRBJ1-1, with 9 bases lining up with TRBD1. The junction had 4 bases not matched to a gene; V was cut back by 1 base and J by 4 bases. CDR1 is KGHSH and CDR2 is LQKENI in the germline V gene. The CDR3 has 15 residues. The CDR3 bases are TGTGCCAGCTCACCACAAGACAGGGGGTCCACTGAAGCTTTCTTT. It encodes CASSPQDRGSTEAFF. Using reference TRBV18 and TRBJ1-1 for the parts outside the CDR3, the full variable domain is NAGVMQNPRHLVRRRGQEARLRCSPMKGHSHVYWYRQLPEEGLKFMVYLQKENIIDESGMPKERFSAEFPKEGPSILRIQQVVRGDSAAYFCASSPQDRGSTEAFFGQGTRLTVV.

The chain carries TRBV6-6 and TRBJ2-7; D uncertain. The CDR3 is made up of 15 amino acids. V was trimmed by 2 bases and J by 0 bases, leaving 11 bases between them. Germline CDR1 reads MNHNY; CDR2 reads SVGAGI (reference sequence). The CDR3 reads CASSYESITSYEQYF. The CDR3 DNA reads as TGTGCCAGCAGTTACGAGTCCATTACCTCCTACGAGCAGTACTTC.

The V gene is TRBV5-1, the J gene TRBJ1-1; 8 nucleotides match TRBD1. Looked up from germline, CDR1 is SGHRS and CDR2 is YFSETQ. The CDR3 spans 16 residues. The V gene end was trimmed by 0 bases and the J gene end by 7 bases; junction bases not matched to a gene: 11. The CDR3 is CASSLGRGLLALEAFF. CDR3 coding DNA: TGCGCCAGCAGCTTGGGCAGGGGGCTTTTGGCCCTTGAAGCTTTCTTT.

With respect to this clone: Sequence at one end of the junction differs from germline and may be a read error. The chain links TRBV30 to TRBJ2-5; the D gene is possibly TRBD1 (6 bases). Germline V gene data show CDR1 as GTSNPN and CDR2 as SVGIG (reference sequence). The CDR3 totals 15 residues. This chain's CDR3 is CAWSLGQPAQQTQYF. The CDR3 nucleotides are TGTGCCTGGAGTCTAGGACAGCCGGCCCAACAGACCCAGTACTTC.

This sequence joins TRBV5-4 and TRBJ1-1; 7 bases align to TRBD1. The J segment lost 10 bases and the V segment lost 4 bases, leaving 7 bases of the junction unmatched. Germline V gene sequence: CDR1 SGHNT, CDR2 YYREEE (reference sequence). The CDR3 contains 12 residues. DNA for the CDR3: TGTGCCAGCAGCCAAAAACAGGGGTCAGCTTTCTTT. Protein product: CASSQKQGSAFF.

The gene calls are TRBV18 and TRBJ1-1; 9 bases map to TRBD1. After removal of 8 bases from V and 7 bases from J, the junction contained 8 bases not matched to a gene. Germline CDR1 KGHSH, CDR2 LQKENI. The CDR3 covers 13 residues. For the CDR3, the DNA is TGTGCCAGCAGGACAGGGGTAAATGATGAAGCTTTCTTT. Protein sequence: CASRTGVNDEAFF.

The chain employs TRBV30 and TRBJ1-1; TRBD1 aligns across 7 bases. CDR3 length equals 15 residues. Losses at the gene ends were 2 bases for V and 1 base for J; bases not matched to a gene: 7. Germline values: CDR1 GTSNPN, CDR2 SVGIG (reference sequence). The CDR3 loop is CAWSKTGLGNTEAFF. The DNA of the CDR3 is TGTGCCTGGAGTAAGACAGGGTTGGGGAACACTGAAGCTTTCTTT.

The genes are TRBV4-1 and TRBJ1-4; 8 nucleotides line up with TRBD1. In germline, CDR1 is MGHRA, CDR2 YSYEKL. The CDR3 has 16 amino acids. The V segment lost 4 bases and the J segment 3 bases; nucleotides outside the gene matches: 7. The CDR3 protein is CASSRPQGAANEKLFF. CDR3 in DNA: TGCGCCAGCAGCCGCCCCCAGGGGGCAGCTAATGAAAAACTGTTTTTT.

The chain uses TRBV6-5 and TRBJ2-7; maybe TRBD1 (5 bases). The CDR3 runs 12 residues. CDR1 is MNHEY, CDR2 SVGAGI, per germline. V lost 2 bases, J lost 4 bases, and 6 bases lay in between. The CDR3 nucleotides are TGTGCCAGCAGTTACACAGGATACGAGCAGTACTTC. Its translation: CASSYTGYEQYF.

This sequence joins TRBV28 and TRBJ1-1, with D possibly being TRBD1 (6 bases). In germline, CDR1 is MDHEN, CDR2 SYDVKM. The CDR3 has 14 amino acids. The V end lost 5 bases, the J end lost 4 bases, and 14 bases lay between the germline ends. CDR3 loop: CASSTREGGTEAFF. For the CDR3, the DNA is TGTGCCAGCAGTACGAGGGAAGGGGGCACTGAAGCTTTCTTT. The whole variable domain, remainder taken from reference TRBV28 and TRBJ1-1, is DVKVTQSSRYLVKRTGEKVFLECVQDMDHENMFWYRQDPGLGLRLIYFSYDVKMKEKGDIPEGYSVSREKKERFSLILESASTNQTSMYLCASSTREGGTEAFFGQGTRLTVV.

The chain employs TRBV4-3 and TRBJ2-5, with 7 bases lining up with TRBD1. J was trimmed by 3 bases and V by 5 bases; bases with no gene match: 9. The CDR3 runs 15 residues. CDR1 and CDR2 (germline): LGHNA, YSLEER. The CDR3 nucleotides are TGCGCCAGCAGCAGATCCTCCGGGACAGAAGAGACCCAGTACTTC. Translating gives CASSRSSGTEETQYF.

This chain joins TRBV5-1 and TRBJ1-1, with TRBD1 matching over 9 bases. This CDR3 spans 15 amino acids. V shed 4 bases, J shed 3 bases, and the junction held 7 bases outside the gene matches. The germline V gene encodes CDR1 SGHRS and CDR2 YFSETQ. CDR3 in DNA: TGCGCCAGCAGCCAGGGGACAGGGCTAGACACTGAAGCTTTCTTT. It translates to CASSQGTGLDTEAFF.

V gene TRBV7-9 combines with J gene TRBJ1-5, with D perhaps matching TRBD1 (6 bases). The V end was cut by 5 bases, the J end by 2 bases, with 16 bases between. CDR1 and CDR2 (germline): SEHNR, FQNEAQ (reference sequence). The CDR3 spans 16 residues. CDR3 loop: CASSQDSPTGNQPQHF. The CDR3 coding sequence is TGTGCCAGCAGCCAGGACAGTCCGACGGGCAATCAGCCCCAGCATTTT. The entire variable domain, with the rest obtained from reference TRBV7-9 and TRBJ1-5, is as follows: DTGVSQNPRHKITKRGQNVTFRCDPISEHNRLYWYRQTLGQGPEFLTYFQNEAQLEKSRLLSDRFSAERPKGSFSTLEIQRTEQGDSAMYLCASSQDSPTGNQPQHFGDGTRLSIL.

The CDR3 DNA sequence: TGTGCCCTAGCGGTGGGACACGACACTGAAGCTTTCTTT. It is translated as CALAVGHDTEAFF. The rearrangement joins TRBV10-3 to TRBJ1-1; a weak D match, TRBD1 (6 bases). Trimming removed 11 bases at V and 3 bases at J, with 16 bases between. This CDR3 comprises 13 residues. Germline lookup yields CDR1 ENHRY and CDR2 SYGVKD.

The chain is built from TRBV19 and TRBJ2-1; unclear D gene. This CDR3 has 17 amino acids. Germline CDR1 and CDR2: LNHDA and SQIVND (reference sequence). V was trimmed by 2 bases and J by 0 bases, leaving 14 bases between them. The CDR3, as DNA: TGTGCCAGTAGTATAAGGAGTGGTGGCAGCTCCTACAATGAGCAGTTCTTC. Residues: CASSIRSGGSSYNEQFF.

The chain uses TRBV10-3 and TRBJ2-1; 8 bases align to TRBD2. The germline gives CDR1 ENHRY, CDR2 SYGVKD. The CDR3 spans 16 residues. V shed 4 bases, J shed 2 bases, and the junction held 7 bases outside the gene matches. The CDR3 protein is CAISGVAGGTYNEQFF. CDR3 in DNA: TGTGCCATCAGTGGTGTCGCGGGAGGCACCTACAATGAGCAGTTCTTC.

The chain has TRBV5-1 and TRBJ2-7; D not resolved. The CDR3 has 11 amino acids. V gave up 4 bases and J gave up 2 bases, with 4 bases separating them. Germline V gene data show CDR1 as SGHRS and CDR2 as YFSETQ. CDR3 coding DNA: TGCGCCAGCAGCAGAGCCTACGAGCAGTACTTC. As protein: CASSRAYEQYF.

The V call is TRBV29-1, the J call TRBJ2-7; possible D gene TRBD2, 6 bases. The CDR3 runs to 14 residues. Per germline, CDR1 SQVTM and CDR2 ANQGSEA. Trimming stripped 7 bases from V and 2 bases from J, with 18 bases between. CDR3: CSEETLTRAYEQYF. Written as DNA, the CDR3 is TGCAGCGAAGAGACCCTGACTAGAGCCTACGAGCAGTACTTC.

The chain combines TRBV25-1 with TRBJ2-6, with D possibly TRBD1 on 6 matching bases. Germline V gene sequence: CDR1 MGHDK, CDR2 SYGVNS. V lost 6 bases to trimming and J lost 1 base, with 10 bases between them. There are 15 residues in the CDR3. The DNA for the CDR3 is TGTGCCAGCAGCACCAGGGGTTCTGGGGCCAACGTCCTGACTTTC. This encodes CASSTRGSGANVLTF.

The V gene is TRBV10-3, the J gene TRBJ2-3, with 10 bases identical to TRBD2. The germline gives CDR1 ENHRY, CDR2 SYGVKD. With V trimmed by 0 bases and J by 2 bases, 2 bases remained unmatched. The CDR3 runs 16 residues. In DNA, the CDR3 is TGTGCCATCAGTGAGTCCACTAGCGGGGACACAGATACGCAGTATTTT. Translating gives CAISESTSGDTDTQYF.

The chain carries TRBV28 and TRBJ1-1, with 7 bases fitting TRBD1. Germline V gene lookup returns CDR1 MDHEN and CDR2 SYDVKM. This CDR3 is built from 15 residues. The trim removed 6 bases at V and 8 bases at J, leaving 15 bases unmatched. CDR3: CASSRRDRAVSEAFF. In nucleotides, the CDR3 is TGTGCCAGCAGCCGACGGGACAGAGCCGTCTCGGAAGCTTTCTTT. Full variable domain (outside the CDR3, taken from reference TRBV28 and TRBJ1-1): DVKVTQSSRYLVKRTGEKVFLECVQDMDHENMFWYRQDPGLGLRLIYFSYDVKMKEKGDIPEGYSVSREKKERFSLILESASTNQTSMYLCASSRRDRAVSEAFFGQGTRLTVV.

V and J are TRBV9 and TRBJ1-2; D remains ambiguous. Germline assignment: CDR1 SGDLS and CDR2 YYNGEE. V lost 0 bases to trimming and J lost 2 bases, with 8 bases between them. There are 14 residues in the CDR3. The CDR3 DNA reads TGTGCCAGCAGCGTAGGTGGGAGGAACTATGGCTACACCTTC. Translating it yields CASSVGGRNYGYTF.

The chain joins TRBV9 to TRBJ2-5, with 12 bases matching TRBD2. Germline CDR1 reads SGDLS; CDR2 reads YYNGEE. Trimming removed 0 bases from V and 5 bases from J; junction bases left unmatched: 5. This CDR3 is 16 amino acids long. DNA of the CDR3: TGTGCCAGCAGCGTAGTTGGACTAGCGGGACTGGAGACCCAGTACTTC. This sequence encodes CASSVVGLAGLETQYF.

The gene calls are TRBV28 and TRBJ1-2; D perhaps matches TRBD1 (5 bases). V was trimmed by 6 bases and J by 4 bases, leaving 21 bases between them. The CDR3 runs 16 residues. The germline V gene encodes CDR1 MDHEN and CDR2 SYDVKM. In DNA, the CDR3 is TGTGCCAGCAGCCCATCGTGGGGGGGGTTAAGCTATGGCTACACCTTC. It encodes CASSPSWGGLSYGYTF.

V is TRBV2 and J is TRBJ2-7; the D gene is possibly TRBD2 (5 bases). Trimming removed 4 bases at V and 6 bases at J, with 10 bases between. CDR3 size: 12 residues. The germline gives CDR1 SNHLY, CDR2 FYNNEI. The CDR3 loop reads CASSVLAPEQYF. For the CDR3, the DNA is TGTGCCAGCAGTGTCCTAGCACCCGAGCAGTACTTC. Full variable domain (remainder filled in from reference TRBV2 and TRBJ2-7): EPEVTQTPSHQVTQMGQEVILRCVPISNHLYFYWYRQILGQKVEFLVSFYNNEISEKSEIFDDQFSVERPDGSNFTLKIRSTKLEDSAMYFCASSVLAPEQYFGPGTRLTVT.

V is TRBV6-1 and J is TRBJ2-7; D not resolved. The V and J ends lost 7 bases and 2 bases respectively, with 15 bases between them. CDR3 length: 14 residues. CDR1 is MNHNS, CDR2 SASEGT, per germline. CDR3 residues: CASTEVVVTYEQYF. The DNA for the CDR3 is TGTGCCAGCACCGAGGTGGTGGTAACCTACGAGCAGTACTTC.

The chain employs TRBV29-1 and TRBJ1-1; tentative D call: TRBD1 (6 bases). Per the germline V gene, CDR1 is SQVTM and CDR2 is ANQGSEA. This CDR3 has 12 residues. Trimming cost V 5 bases and J 3 bases, with 10 bases left between them. The DNA for the CDR3 is TGCAGCGTTTGGAAGGGGGACACTGAAGCTTTCTTT. Its translation is CSVWKGDTEAFF. Combining the CDR3 with reference TRBV29-1 and TRBJ1-1 gives the whole variable domain SAVISQKPSRDICQRGTSLTIQCQVDSQVTMMFWYRQQPGQSLTLIATANQGSEATYESGFVIDKFPISRPNLTFSTLTVSNMSPEDSSIYLCSVWKGDTEAFFGQGTRLTVV.

This sequence joins TRBV4-1 and TRBJ2-5; 7 bases map to TRBD2. Germline lookup yields CDR1 MGHRA and CDR2 YSYEKL. The J segment lost 2 bases and the V segment lost 4 bases, leaving 7 bases of the junction unmatched. CDR3 length equals 15 residues. CDR3 residues: CASSPTRGVQETQYF. The CDR3 DNA follows: TGCGCCAGCAGCCCGACTCGGGGGGTGCAAGAGACCCAGTACTTC.

The rearrangement links TRBV6-5 to TRBJ1-2; 7 bases map to TRBD1. CDR1 is MNHEY, CDR2 SVGAGI, per germline. This CDR3 spans 13 amino acids. Trimming at V came to 5 bases and at J to 5 bases, leaving 5 bases not matched to a gene. CDR3 sequence (DNA): TGTGCCAGCAGTCCGACAGGGAGGTATGGCTACACCTTC. It is translated as CASSPTGRYGYTF.